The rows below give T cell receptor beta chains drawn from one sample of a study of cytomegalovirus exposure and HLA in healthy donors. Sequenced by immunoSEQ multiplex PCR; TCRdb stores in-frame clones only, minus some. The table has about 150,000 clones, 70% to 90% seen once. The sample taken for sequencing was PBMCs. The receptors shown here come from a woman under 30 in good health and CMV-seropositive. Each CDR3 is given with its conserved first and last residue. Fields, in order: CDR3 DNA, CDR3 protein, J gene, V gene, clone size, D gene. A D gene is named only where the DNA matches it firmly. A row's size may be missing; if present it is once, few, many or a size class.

CDR3nt: TGTGCCAGCAGCTTGGGCGGGCTATACGAGCAGTACTTC
CDR3aa: CASSLGGLYEQYF
j_gene: TRBJ2-7
v_gene: TRBV5-6
abundance: .
d_gene: .

CDR3nt: TGTGCCAGCAGCCCAGGGACTAGCGGTTGGACAGATACGCAGTATTTT
CDR3aa: CASSPGTSGWTDTQYF
j_gene: TRBJ2-3
v_gene: TRBV5-4
abundance: .
d_gene: TRBD2

CDR3nt: TGTGCCAGTAGTATAAAAGGGGATGGCTACACCTTC
CDR3aa: CASSIKGDGYTF
j_gene: TRBJ1-2
v_gene: TRBV19
abundance: .
d_gene: .

CDR3nt: TGTGCCAGCACTGGAAGACAGGGATCGGGAAACACCATATATTTT
CDR3aa: CASTGRQGSGNTIYF
j_gene: TRBJ1-3
v_gene: TRBV6-1
abundance: .
d_gene: TRBD1

CDR3nt: TGTGCCAGCAGTCCGGCCCTCGGGACAATCGACTATGGCTACACCTTC
CDR3aa: CASSPALGTIDYGYTF
j_gene: TRBJ1-2
v_gene: TRBV27
abundance: once
d_gene: .

CDR3nt: TGCGCCAGCAGCCAAGGTCTCCTAGGTGGGGCCAACGTCCTGACTTTC
CDR3aa: CASSQGLLGGANVLTF
j_gene: TRBJ2-6
v_gene: TRBV4-3
abundance: few
d_gene: .

CDR3nt: TGCGCCAGCAGCCAAGACGGGGGGCAGAGCACAGATACGCAGTATTTT
CDR3aa: CASSQDGGQSTDTQYF
j_gene: TRBJ2-3
v_gene: TRBV4-1
abundance: .
d_gene: .

CDR3nt: TGTGCCAGCAGCGAAAGCGGGTCCTCCTACAATGAGCAGTTCTTC
CDR3aa: CASSESGSSYNEQFF
j_gene: TRBJ2-1
v_gene: TRBV9
abundance: .
d_gene: .

CDR3nt: TGTGCCAGCAGTTTCGGGCTAGCGGGTCCCTACGAGCAGTACTTC
CDR3aa: CASSFGLAGPYEQYF
j_gene: TRBJ2-7
v_gene: TRBV27
abundance: .
d_gene: TRBD2

CDR3nt: TGTGCCAGCAGCCGAGCGGGGGGCACAGATACGCAGTATTTT
CDR3aa: CASSRAGGTDTQYF
j_gene: TRBJ2-3
v_gene: TRBV7-9
abundance: .
d_gene: TRBD2

CDR3nt: TGTGCCAGCTATTTCGGGACAGCGAACACTGAAGCTTTCTTT
CDR3aa: CASYFGTANTEAFF
j_gene: TRBJ1-1
v_gene: TRBV2
abundance: .
d_gene: TRBD1

CDR3nt: TGTGCCAGCAGTTCGGACAGCCCTGAAGCTTTCTTT
CDR3aa: CASSSDSPEAFF
j_gene: TRBJ1-1
v_gene: TRBV28
abundance: .
d_gene: .

CDR3nt: TGTGCCAGCAGTGAAGGGGCAGGGAGGTCGTGGACCCAGTACTTC
CDR3aa: CASSEGAGRSWTQYF
j_gene: TRBJ2-5
v_gene: TRBV2
abundance: .
d_gene: .

CDR3nt: TGCGCCAGCAGCTTGGGTAGTAATAGCAATCAGCCCCAGCATTTT
CDR3aa: CASSLGSNSNQPQHF
j_gene: TRBJ1-5
v_gene: TRBV5-1
abundance: .
d_gene: .

CDR3nt: TGCAGCGTTGAAGAAGTACAGAACTATGGCTACACCTTC
CDR3aa: CSVEEVQNYGYTF
j_gene: TRBJ1-2
v_gene: TRBV29-1
abundance: .
d_gene: .

CDR3nt: TGTGCCAGCAGTCCCAGGGCCGCACCAAACACTGAAGCTTTCTTT
CDR3aa: CASSPRAAPNTEAFF
j_gene: TRBJ1-1
v_gene: TRBV6-6
abundance: .
d_gene: .

CDR3nt: TGTGCCAGCAGCTTAGTAGCGGGAGAGTACGAGCAGTACTTC
CDR3aa: CASSLVAGEYEQYF
j_gene: TRBJ2-7
v_gene: TRBV7-9
abundance: .
d_gene: TRBD2

CDR3nt: TGCAGCGCGGGTGGGAGCACTGAAGCTTTCTTT
CDR3aa: CSAGGSTEAFF
j_gene: TRBJ1-1
v_gene: TRBV29-1
abundance: .
d_gene: .

CDR3nt: TGCGCCAGCAGGGGACAGGGCCTTTCCTACGAGCAGTACTTC
CDR3aa: CASRGQGLSYEQYF
j_gene: TRBJ2-7
v_gene: TRBV5-1
abundance: .
d_gene: TRBD1

CDR3nt: TGTGCCAGCAGCCTTATGGGAGGGCGCACAGATACGCAGTATTTT
CDR3aa: CASSLMGGRTDTQYF
j_gene: TRBJ2-3
v_gene: TRBV11-3
abundance: .
d_gene: TRBD2

CDR3nt: TGTGCCAGCAGGGGAGGAGGGTACAATGAGCAGTTCTTC
CDR3aa: CASRGGGYNEQFF
j_gene: TRBJ2-1
v_gene: TRBV6-6
abundance: .
d_gene: .

CDR3nt: TGTGCCAGCAGTTACTCGATTGGGAGGAAGACCAATGAGCAGTTCTTC
CDR3aa: CASSYSIGRKTNEQFF
j_gene: TRBJ2-1
v_gene: TRBV6-6
abundance: .
d_gene: .

CDR3nt: TGTGCCAGCAGACTTAGCGGGAGGGCCGACTACGAGCAGTACTTC
CDR3aa: CASRLSGRADYEQYF
j_gene: TRBJ2-7
v_gene: TRBV6-5
abundance: once
d_gene: TRBD2

CDR3nt: TGTGCCAGTAGTAAGCGACAGGGCTTCGTGGATACGCAGTATTTT
CDR3aa: CASSKRQGFVDTQYF
j_gene: TRBJ2-3
v_gene: TRBV19
abundance: .
d_gene: TRBD1

CDR3nt: TGCGCCAGCAGTTACGGACTAGCGGGGGGCAATGAGCAGTTCTTC
CDR3aa: CASSYGLAGGNEQFF
j_gene: TRBJ2-1
v_gene: TRBV5-1
abundance: .
d_gene: TRBD2

CDR3nt: TGTGCCAGCTCAGCAAAACTAGCGGGAGGGCCTGGCGAGCAGTACTTC
CDR3aa: CASSAKLAGGPGEQYF
j_gene: TRBJ2-7
v_gene: TRBV18
abundance: .
d_gene: TRBD2

CDR3nt: TGTGCCAGCAGCTTAGTCCCAGGGGACTATGGCTACACCTTC
CDR3aa: CASSLVPGDYGYTF
j_gene: TRBJ1-2
v_gene: TRBV11-2
abundance: .
d_gene: .